What follows are 5 T cell receptor beta chains derived from one specimen sequenced in a study of blood T cell repertoires in COVID-19 (dated by TCRdb to 2020 to 2021). Library generation was performed with the immunoSEQ multiplex PCR assay. Held by TCRdb, this immuneACCESS table contains in-frame sequences only and omits some clones. Under half of the omission traces to an unresolved V gene where checked; the cause of the rest is unknown. Present in this sample are under 200,000 clones, over 80% of which were seen just once. Less than 3.5% of the sample is in the top ten clones. The sample was peripheral blood. These receptors originate from a woman aged 60-70 years with acute or convalescent COVID-19.

This chain links TRBV7-9 with TRBJ2-7; the match to TRBD1 covers 8 bases. The V gene end was trimmed by 4 bases and the J gene end by 5 bases; junction bases not matched to a gene: 7. Germline loops: CDR1 SEHNR, CDR2 FQNEAQ (reference sequence). The CDR3 sequence is 14 residues long. This CDR3 reads CASSSGTGKNEQYF. CDR3 nucleotide sequence: TGTGCCAGCAGCTCGGGGACAGGCAAGAACGAGCAGTACTTC.

This clone was found a few times. The chain is built from TRBV5-1 and TRBJ1-2; D is possibly TRBD1 (6 bases). Between the trimmed V and J ends, which lost 0 bases and 12 bases, there was a span of 24 bases. Germline V lookup: CDR1 SGHRS, CDR2 YFSETQ. CDR3 length equals 16 residues. In DNA, the CDR3 is TGCGCCAGCAGCTTGGCGCCATCCGGGACGCAGGGGCCGAACACCTTC. Translated, it gives CASSLAPSGTQGPNTF.

The rearrangement joins TRBV6-6 to TRBJ1-5; 7 nucleotides align to TRBD1. J gave up 3 bases and V 2 bases, and 4 bases lay outside the gene matches. Germline-derived CDR1 and CDR2 are MNHNY and SVGAGI (reference sequence). The CDR3 extends over 15 amino acids. CDR3 in DNA: TGTGCCAGCAGTTACGGCAGGGGGGACAATCAGCCCCAGCATTTT. It translates to CASSYGRGDNQPQHF.

A single count supports this clone. The V gene is TRBV5-1, the J gene TRBJ1-2; TRBD1 aligns across 10 bases. Trimming cost V 4 bases and J 5 bases; bases outside gene matches: 14. The CDR3 spans 17 residues. Germline loops: CDR1 SGHRS, CDR2 YFSETQ. CDR3: CASSLELPGQGRYGYTF. The CDR3 DNA reads as TGCGCCAGCAGCCTCGAATTACCGGGACAGGGGAGATATGGCTACACCTTC.

The rearrangement joins TRBV5-4 to TRBJ2-7, with 9 bases matching TRBD2. J gave up 7 bases and V 3 bases, and 5 bases lay outside the gene matches. This CDR3 spans 13 amino acids. Germline values: CDR1 SGHNT, CDR2 YYREEE (reference sequence). CDR3 region: CASSWAGGPEQYF. CDR3 DNA sequence: TGTGCCAGCAGCTGGGCGGGAGGGCCTGAGCAGTACTTC.